This T cell receptor (beta chain) came from a study of blood T cell repertoires in COVID-19. V lost 0 bases to trimming and J lost 0 bases, with 6 bases between them. The CDR3 is 14 residues long. Germline-derived CDR1 and CDR2 are LGHNA and YSLEER. All enrollees were roughly 18 to 100 years old and from roughly 26 US areas. Assignment of participants to cohorts was predicated upon participant-reported clinical history. Authors' methods: From reference gene primer amplification, estimates of nucleated cell counts were derived. The assay was immunoSEQ multiplex PCR, and TCRdb's table has in-frame clones only and misses some. D and trimming were read from the DNA, whereas the V and J calls and clone size are those reported in that table. The sample holds 140,000 to 150,000 clones, roughly 90% seen once.

Sequencing input: PBMCs or T cells enriched from blood (not recorded which). The receptor comes from a woman aged 30 to 39 with acute COVID-19. The gene calls are TRBV4-3 and TRBJ2-7; D is unresolved. The CDR3 DNA reads TGCGCCAGCAGCCAAGACGTAAACTCCTACGAGCAGTACTTC. It translates to CASSQDVNSYEQYF.